Listed below are T cell receptor beta chains from one sample, sequenced in a study of blood T cell repertoires in COVID-19. The table came from immunoSEQ multiplex PCR; TCRdb's copy has only in-frame clones and leaves some out. The table includes some 320,000 clones, roughly 85% detected once. The specimen was peripheral blood. The receptor set was obtained from a human donor in a cohort sampled during active COVID-19. Each CDR3 is given with its conserved first and last residue. A D gene is named only where the DNA matches it firmly. Some rows have no size entry. The others give once, few or many, or a class for an expanded clone.

. TRBJ1-5 13 . TRBV23-1 CASTRSGDQPQHF TGCGCCAGCACCCGATCAGGGGATCAGCCCCAGCATTTT
. TRBJ2-7 15 TRBD1 TRBV10-2 CASTGQGASSYEQYF TGCGCCAGCACGGGACAGGGGGCTAGCTCCTACGAGCAGTACTTC
. TRBJ1-2 11 . TRBV25-1 CASIGQNGYTF TGTGCCAGCATTGGACAGAATGGCTACACCTTC
. TRBJ2-2 17 TRBD1 TRBV7-2 CASSPNRQGWLTGELFF TGTGCCAGCAGCCCGAATCGACAGGGATGGTTAACCGGGGAGCTGTTTTTT
once TRBJ1-6 12 . TRBV27 CASSASHSPLHF TGTGCCAGCAGCGCGAGCCATTCACCCCTCCACTTT
. TRBJ2-7 15 . TRBV4-1 CASSQTGGEYEKQYF TGCGCCAGCAGCCAAACAGGAGGGGAGTACGAAAAGCAGTACTTC
once TRBJ1-2 17 TRBD1 TRBV11-2 CASSLVLGGTGEGGYTF TGTGCCAGCAGCTTAGTTCTTGGTGGGACAGGGGAAGGTGGCTACACCTTC
. TRBJ2-7 14 TRBD1 TRBV18 CASSPGQGIYEQYF TGTGCCAGCTCACCTGGACAGGGCATCTACGAGCAGTACTTC
once TRBJ1-4 15 . TRBV18 CASSPGTLLNEKLFF TGTGCCAGCTCACCAGGCACCCTCCTTAATGAAAAACTGTTTTTT
. TRBJ2-2 13 . TRBV18 CASSPGITGELFF TGTGCCAGCTCACCCGGGATCACCGGGGAGCTGTTTTTT
. TRBJ1-6 13 . TRBV2 CASSEQRNSPLHF TGTGCCAGCAGTGAACAGCGCAATTCACCCCTCCACTTT
. TRBJ2-7 13 TRBD1 TRBV7-2 CASSSRQGNEQYF TGTGCCAGCAGCTCCCGACAGGGAAACGAGCAGTACTTC
once TRBJ2-3 15 . TRBV19 CASSDSLSSTDTQYF TGTGCCAGTAGCGACTCCCTTTCTAGCACAGATACGCAGTATTTT
. TRBJ1-4 14 . TRBV6-5 CASSSKSGSDKLFF TGTGCCAGCAGTTCGAAATCGGGAAGCGATAAACTGTTTTTT
. TRBJ2-7 15 TRBD2 TRBV27 CASATWRGNPYEQYF TGTGCCAGCGCAACCTGGCGGGGGAACCCCTACGAGCAGTACTTC
. TRBJ2-1 17 TRBD2 TRBV18 CASSPRSGERTYNEQFF TGTGCCAGCTCACCAAGGAGCGGGGAAAGGACGTACAATGAGCAGTTCTTC
. TRBJ1-2 13 . TRBV5-1 CASSYGVGYGYTF TGCGCCAGCAGCTACGGGGTGGGCTATGGCTACACCTTC
. TRBJ1-4 13 . TRBV20-1 CSASRTANEKLFF TGCAGTGCTAGTAGGACAGCTAATGAAAAACTGTTTTTT
few TRBJ1-1 15 TRBD1 TRBV6-5 CASSSGTGRVPEAFF TGTGCCAGCAGTTCGGGGACAGGACGAGTCCCTGAAGCTTTCTTT
once TRBJ1-5 19 . TRBV5-1 CASSLARPNGRGHKKPQHF TGCGCCAGCAGCTTGGCCCGGCCGAACGGGAGAGGCCATAAAAAGCCCCAGCATTTT
once TRBJ1-2 15 . TRBV7-2 CASSLERGRLYGYTF TGTGCCAGCAGCTTAGAAAGGGGTCGGCTCTATGGCTACACCTTC
once TRBJ2-7 14 . TRBV5-5 CASSFAGGAYEQYF TGTGCCAGCAGCTTCGCAGGAGGGGCCTACGAGCAGTACTTC
. TRBJ1-4 17 TRBD1 TRBV5-1 CASSLVPRGSGNEKLFF TGCGCCAGCAGCTTGGTCCCCAGGGGGTCTGGGAATGAAAAACTGTTTTTT
. TRBJ1-1 15 . TRBV6-5 CASSYEGVMNTEAFF TGTGCCAGCAGTTACGAGGGGGTAATGAACACTGAAGCTTTCTTT
. TRBJ1-2 14 TRBD1 TRBV15 CATSETGGAGGYTF TGTGCCACCAGCGAAACAGGGGGAGCTGGTGGCTACACCTTC
. TRBJ2-4 17 . TRBV5-5 CASSLERWTVAKNIQYF TGTGCCAGCAGCTTGGAACGGTGGACAGTAGCCAAAAACATTCAGTACTTC
. TRBJ2-7 15 . TRBV6-5 CASSYSVGSSYEQYF TGTGCCAGCAGTTACTCCGTTGGGAGCTCCTACGAGCAGTACTTC
. TRBJ2-6 15 . TRBV15 CATSRDRAGANVLTF TGTGCCACCAGCAGAGATCGCGCAGGGGCCAACGTCCTGACTTTC
. TRBJ2-5 18 . TRBV7-8 CASSLILVEGEREETQYF TGTGCCAGCAGCCTAATCCTCGTCGAGGGAGAAAGAGAAGAGACCCAGTACTTC
. TRBJ2-4 15 . TRBV5-6 CASSLASLAKNIQYF TGTGCCAGCAGCTTAGCCTCCTTAGCCAAAAACATTCAGTACTTC
few TRBJ2-1 14 . TRBV10-3 CAISEGGSPNEQFF TGTGCCATCAGTGAAGGAGGCTCTCCCAATGAGCAGTTCTTC
. TRBJ1-2 16 TRBD1 TRBV3-1/TRBV3-2 CASSQGTGGLSYGYTF TGTGCCAGCAGCCAAGGGACAGGGGGCTTGAGCTATGGCTACACCTTC
. TRBJ2-1 15 TRBD2 TRBV3-1/TRBV3-2 CASSQPGLDSNEQFF TGTGCCAGCAGCCAACCGGGACTAGATTCCAATGAGCAGTTCTTC
. TRBJ2-7 12 . TRBV29-1 CSVVRQGNEQYF TGCAGCGTTGTACGGCAGGGCAACGAGCAGTACTTC
. TRBJ1-2 16 TRBD1 TRBV10-3 CAIRIPGQGLNYGYTF TGTGCCATCAGGATTCCGGGACAGGGGCTTAACTATGGCTACACCTTC
many TRBJ1-2 12 . TRBV20-1 CSASSRGHGYTF TGCAGTGCTAGTTCCAGGGGCCATGGCTACACCTTC
. TRBJ2-7 13 . TRBV5-6 CASSEGGRSEQYF TGTGCCAGCAGCGAGGGTGGGAGGAGCGAGCAGTACTTC
. TRBJ2-2 17 TRBD2 TRBV27 CASSFKRGGAGTGELFF TGTGCCAGCAGCTTTAAACGCGGGGGGGCCGGGACCGGGGAGCTGTTTTTT
few TRBJ1-1 15 . TRBV7-9 CASSLEDGRNTEAFF TGTGCCAGCAGCCTAGAAGACGGGAGGAACACTGAAGCTTTCTTT
. TRBJ2-1 14 . TRBV3-1/TRBV3-2 CASSQEGQTVEQFF TGTGCCAGCAGCCAAGAGGGGCAGACTGTAGAGCAGTTCTTC
. TRBJ1-2 14 . TRBV6-5 CASRPPGQNYGYTF TGTGCCAGCAGGCCTCCGGGACAAAACTATGGCTACACCTTC
. TRBJ1-2 13 . TRBV3-1/TRBV3-2 CASSLSVGGGYTF TGTGCCAGCAGCCTATCCGTCGGGGGTGGCTACACCTTC
. TRBJ2-3 14 . TRBV9 CASSAPSHSDTQYF TGTGCCAGCAGCGCCCCCTCACATTCAGATACGCAGTATTTT
. TRBJ2-1 15 TRBD2 TRBV5-1 CASSLGSGGGDEQFF TGCGCCAGCAGCTTGGGTAGCGGGGGAGGGGATGAGCAGTTCTTC
. TRBJ1-2 14 TRBD1 TRBV5-6 CASSPGQGPFGYTF TGTGCCAGCAGCCCGGGACAGGGCCCTTTCGGCTACACCTTC
few TRBJ1-3 15 . TRBV6-5 CASTEGWGHRPTIYF TGTGCCAGTACCGAGGGTTGGGGACATCGGCCCACCATATATTTT
. TRBJ1-5 15 TRBD1 TRBV28 CASRSQGEGNQPQHF TGTGCCAGCAGGTCACAGGGGGAAGGGAATCAGCCCCAGCATTTT
. TRBJ1-2 14 . TRBV2 CASNSDRTAYGYTF TGTGCCAGCAACAGCGACAGGACGGCCTATGGCTACACCTTC
. TRBJ1-1 14 . TRBV3-1/TRBV3-2 CASSFPERAGEAFF TGTGCCAGCAGCTTTCCGGAAAGGGCGGGAGAAGCTTTCTTT
. TRBJ2-2 13 . TRBV7-2 CASSFGVTGELFF TGTGCCAGCAGCTTTGGAGTCACCGGGGAGCTGTTTTTT
. TRBJ1-1 16 . TRBV27 CASSLFHSTGNTEAFF TGTGCCAGCAGTCTCTTCCATTCGACAGGGAACACTGAAGCTTTCTTT
once TRBJ2-2 12 . TRBV7-9 CASNQGTGELFF TGTGCCAGCAACCAGGGGACCGGGGAGCTGTTTTTT